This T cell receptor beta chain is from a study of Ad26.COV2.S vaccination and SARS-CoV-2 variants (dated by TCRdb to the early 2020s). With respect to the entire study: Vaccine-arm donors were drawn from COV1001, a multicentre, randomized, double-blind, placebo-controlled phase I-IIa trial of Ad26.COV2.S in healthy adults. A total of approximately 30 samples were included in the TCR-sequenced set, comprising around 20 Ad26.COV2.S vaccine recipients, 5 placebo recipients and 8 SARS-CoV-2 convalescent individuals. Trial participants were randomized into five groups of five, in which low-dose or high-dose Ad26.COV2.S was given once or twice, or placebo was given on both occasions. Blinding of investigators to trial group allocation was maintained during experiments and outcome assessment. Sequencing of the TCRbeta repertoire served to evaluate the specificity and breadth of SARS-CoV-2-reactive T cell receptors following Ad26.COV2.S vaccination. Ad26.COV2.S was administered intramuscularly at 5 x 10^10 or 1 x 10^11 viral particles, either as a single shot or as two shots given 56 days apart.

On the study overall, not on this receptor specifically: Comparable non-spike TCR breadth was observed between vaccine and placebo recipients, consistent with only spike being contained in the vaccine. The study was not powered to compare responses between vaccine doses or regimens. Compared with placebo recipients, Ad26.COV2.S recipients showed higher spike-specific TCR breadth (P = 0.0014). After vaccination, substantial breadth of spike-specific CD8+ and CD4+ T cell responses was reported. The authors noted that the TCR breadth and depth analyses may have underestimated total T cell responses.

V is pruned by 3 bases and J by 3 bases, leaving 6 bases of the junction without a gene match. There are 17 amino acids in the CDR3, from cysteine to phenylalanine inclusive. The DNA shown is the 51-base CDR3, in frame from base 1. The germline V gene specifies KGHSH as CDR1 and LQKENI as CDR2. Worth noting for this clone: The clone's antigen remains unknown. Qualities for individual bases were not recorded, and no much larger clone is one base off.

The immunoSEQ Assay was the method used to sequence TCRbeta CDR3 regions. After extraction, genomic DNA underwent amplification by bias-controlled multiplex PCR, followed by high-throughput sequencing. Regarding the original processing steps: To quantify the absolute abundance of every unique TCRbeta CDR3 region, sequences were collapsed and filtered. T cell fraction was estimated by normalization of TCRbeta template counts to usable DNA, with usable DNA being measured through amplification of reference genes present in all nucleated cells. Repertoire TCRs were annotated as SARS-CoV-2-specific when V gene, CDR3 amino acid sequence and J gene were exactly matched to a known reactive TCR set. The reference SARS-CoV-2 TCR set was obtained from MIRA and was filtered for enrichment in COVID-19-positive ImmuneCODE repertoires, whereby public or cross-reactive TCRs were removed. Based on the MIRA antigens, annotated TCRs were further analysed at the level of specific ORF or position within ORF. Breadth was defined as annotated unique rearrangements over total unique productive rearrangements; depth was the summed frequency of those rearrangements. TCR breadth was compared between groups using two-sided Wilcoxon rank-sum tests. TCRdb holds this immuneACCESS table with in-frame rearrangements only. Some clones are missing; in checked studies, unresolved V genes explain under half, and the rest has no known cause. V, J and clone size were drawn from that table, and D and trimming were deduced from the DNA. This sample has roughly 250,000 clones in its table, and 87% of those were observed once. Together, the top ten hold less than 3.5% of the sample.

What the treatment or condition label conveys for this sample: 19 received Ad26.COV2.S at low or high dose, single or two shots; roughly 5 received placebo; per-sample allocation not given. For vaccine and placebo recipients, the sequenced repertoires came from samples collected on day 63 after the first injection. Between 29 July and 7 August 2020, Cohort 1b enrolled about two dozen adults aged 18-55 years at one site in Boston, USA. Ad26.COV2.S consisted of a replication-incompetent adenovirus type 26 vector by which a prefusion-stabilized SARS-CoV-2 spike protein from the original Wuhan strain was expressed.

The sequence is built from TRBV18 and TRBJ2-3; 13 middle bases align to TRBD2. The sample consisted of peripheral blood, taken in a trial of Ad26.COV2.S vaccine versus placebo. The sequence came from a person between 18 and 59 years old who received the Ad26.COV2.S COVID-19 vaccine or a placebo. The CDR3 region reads CASSPGLAGVRTDTQYF. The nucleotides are TGTGCCAGCTCACCCGGACTAGCGGGAGTTCGTACAGATACGCAGTATTTT.